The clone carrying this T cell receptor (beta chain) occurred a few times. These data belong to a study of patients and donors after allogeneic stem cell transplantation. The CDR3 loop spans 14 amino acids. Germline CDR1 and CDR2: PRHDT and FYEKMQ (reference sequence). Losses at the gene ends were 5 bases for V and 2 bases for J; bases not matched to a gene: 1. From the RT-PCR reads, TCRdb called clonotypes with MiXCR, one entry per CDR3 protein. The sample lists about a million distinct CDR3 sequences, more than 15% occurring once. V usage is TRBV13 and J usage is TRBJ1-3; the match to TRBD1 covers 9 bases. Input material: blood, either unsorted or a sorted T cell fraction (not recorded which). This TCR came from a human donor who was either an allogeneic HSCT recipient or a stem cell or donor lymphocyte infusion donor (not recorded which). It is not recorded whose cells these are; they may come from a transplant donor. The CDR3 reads CASSRDRAGNTIYF. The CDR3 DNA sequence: TGTGCCAGCAGCCGGGACAGGGCTGGAAACACCATATATTTT.